The 14 T cell receptor beta chains reported below all come from one sample, sequenced in a study of T cells in women clearing cervical HPV infection. The data were produced by immunoSEQ multiplex PCR, yet TCRdb's version contains in-frame clones alone and is incomplete. Its clone listing holds approximately 41,000 clones. The sequenced sample consisted of blood buffy coat. All receptors come from a woman between 18 and 69 years old with a cervical HPV16 infection that either progressed to CIN3+ or cleared (not recorded which).

The CDR3 reads CASPGRTEAFF. CDR3 bases read: TGTGCCAGTCCGGGGAGGACTGAA. This chain uses TRBV19 with TRBJ1-1; D is unclear. The sequence runs out 3 residues before the end of the CDR3; the remainder is reconstructed from the germline J gene. The CDR3 sequence is 11 residues long. Germline CDR1 reads LNHDA; CDR2 reads SQIVND (reference sequence). Trimming removed 8 bases at V and 5 bases at J, with 9 bases between.

With respect to this clone: From the germline J gene comes the end of the CDR3, since the read stops 3 residues before it. The rearrangement uses TRBV5-1 and TRBJ2-1, with 9 nucleotides matching TRBD2. With 3 bases clipped from V and 0 bases from J, the junction kept 1 base outside the gene matches. Per germline, CDR1 SGHRS and CDR2 YFSETQ. The CDR3 is 15 amino acids. Incomplete CDR3 DNA: TGCGCCAGCAGCTGGCGGGGGGGCTCCTACAATGAG. Translated: CASSWRGGSYNE. The entire CDR3 reads CASSWRGGSYNEQFF.

Worth noting for this clone: The CDR3 goes on 3 residues after the read ends, and that part is filled in from the germline J gene. V gene TRBV29-1 combines with J gene TRBJ2-1; weak D call: TRBD1 (5 bases). V dropped 6 bases and J dropped 2 bases, with 11 bases sitting between them. Germline-derived CDR1 and CDR2 are SQVTM and ANQGSEA. The CDR3 contains 13 residues. Incomplete CDR3 DNA: TGCAGCGTGCACACGACAGCCTACAATGAG. This translates into CSVHTTAYNE. The whole CDR3 region reads CSVHTTAYNEQFF.

Incomplete CDR3 DNA: TGCAGTGCTAGAGATAGACTAGCAGTTCCCTCCTACGAG. Translation gives CSARDRLAVPSYE. The entire CDR3 protein reads CSARDRLAVPSYEQYF. J is TRBJ2-7 and V is TRBV20-1; 7 bases agree with TRBD2. Coverage ceases 3 residues before the CDR3 finishes, and the germline J gene fills in the end. The CDR3 runs 16 residues. V was clipped by 0 bases and J by 0 bases; unmatched bases: 8. Germline lookup yields CDR1 DFQATT and CDR2 SNEGSKA (reference sequence).

In regard to this clone: The read halts 3 residues ahead of the CDR3 end, with the missing end drawn from the germline J gene. V and J are TRBV19 and TRBJ2-1; D not certain. Trimming took off 3 bases at V and 6 bases at J, with 6 bases between the two ends. Germline assignment: CDR1 LNHDA and CDR2 SQIVND (reference sequence). The CDR3 consists of 12 residues. CDR3 DNA (partial): TGTGCCAGTAGTATTTCCCGCAATGAG. This translates into CASSISRNE. The full CDR3 protein is CASSISRNEQFF.

The CDR3 reads CASNLGGGTGELFF. The CDR3 bases that were read are TGTGCCAGTAATCTGGGGGGGGGCACCGGGGAG. The V call is TRBV19, the J call TRBJ2-2; 7 positions match TRBD2. The CDR3 extends 3 residues past the end of the read, so its final part is completed from the germline J gene. Trimming at V came to 7 bases and at J to 4 bases, leaving 6 bases not matched to a gene. There are 14 residues in the CDR3. Germline values: CDR1 LNHDA, CDR2 SQIVND (reference sequence).

A word on this clone: The CDR3 end falls 3 residues outside the read, so it is completed with the germline J gene. Other DNA sequences in this specimen translate into the identical CDR3. The rearrangement uses TRBV13 and TRBJ2-3, with 11 bases matching TRBD2. Per germline, CDR1 PRHDT and CDR2 FYEKMQ (reference sequence). V was pared by 0 bases and J by 6 bases, with 8 bases of the junction left unmatched. The CDR3 runs to 17 residues. CDR3 region: CASSLGLAGGLTDTQYF. CDR3 bases read: TGTGCCAGCAGCTTAGGTTTAGCGGGGGGGCTAACGGATACG.

With respect to this clone: Sequencing ends 3 residues short of the CDR3 end; the germline J gene provides the rest. The rearrangement uses TRBV5-4 and TRBJ1-1; TRBD1 agrees at 7 bases. With V trimmed by 2 bases and J by 0 bases, 7 bases remained unmatched. The CDR3 length is 16 residues. The germline V gene encodes CDR1 SGHNT and CDR2 YYREEE (reference sequence). The sequenced part of the CDR3 DNA is TGTGCCAGCAGCTTACTGACAGGGACCATGAACACTGAA. This encodes CASSLLTGTMNTE. Given in full, the CDR3 is CASSLLTGTMNTEAFF.

On this clone itself: The CDR3 extends 3 residues past the end of the read, so its final part is completed from the germline J gene. The V call is TRBV9, the J call TRBJ2-5; D gene unclear. Trimming took off 0 bases at V and 5 bases at J, with 11 bases between the two ends. The CDR3 runs 14 residues. Germline values: CDR1 SGDLS, CDR2 YYNGEE. The DNA read from the CDR3 is TGTGCCAGCAGCGTAGTGGCTGGGCTGGAGACC. It yields the protein CASSVVAGLET. The entire CDR3 is CASSVVAGLETQYF.

Concerning this clone itself: The read comes to an end 3 residues before the CDR3 does, leaving the germline J gene to fill in the end. J is TRBJ1-6 and V is TRBV2, with D possibly matching TRBD1 (6 bases). The CDR3 spans 13 residues. Germline CDR1 reads SNHLY; CDR2 reads FYNNEI. Trimming stripped 2 bases from V and 10 bases from J, with 9 bases between. CDR3 amino acids: CASSEQTGSPLHF. The CDR3 bases that were read are TGTGCCAGCAGTGAACAGACAGGATCACCC.

A word on this clone: The missing CDR3 end, 3 residues past where the read stops, is filled in from the germline J gene. The chain recombines TRBV10-1 with TRBJ2-1, with 15 bases that match TRBD2. The CDR3 is made up of 19 amino acids. V gave up 4 bases and J gave up 7 bases; unmatched junction bases: 14. From germline, CDR1 is WNHNN and CDR2 SYGVQD (reference sequence). The CDR3 bases that were read are TGCGCCAGCAGTGCGGCGGGACTAGCGGGAGGTAGGATCTCAAATGAG. This gives the protein CASSAAGLAGGRISNE. The whole CDR3 region reads CASSAAGLAGGRISNEQFF.

In the case of this clone: Coverage ceases 3 residues before the CDR3 finishes, and the germline J gene fills in the end. V is TRBV12-3 or TRBV12-4 and J is TRBJ2-1, with TRBD2 matching 11 bases. This CDR3 contains 13 residues. The ends lost 5 bases at V and 6 bases at J; junction bases unmatched: 0. CDR3 DNA, as far as it was read: TGTGCCAGCAGTGGGACTAGCGGCAATGAG. As protein: CASSGTSGNE. The entire CDR3 protein is CASSGTSGNEQFF.

Concerning this clone: The read terminates 3 residues before the CDR3 end, so the remaining end is supplied by the germline J gene. The chain has TRBV28 and TRBJ1-1, with TRBD1 matching over 8 bases. The length of the CDR3 is 12 residues. Losses at the gene ends were 5 bases for V and 5 bases for J; bases not matched to a gene: 1. From germline, CDR1 is MDHEN and CDR2 SYDVKM. The sequenced CDR3 bases are TGTGCCAGCAGTACAGGGGGTACTGAA. The encoded protein is CASSTGGTE. The full-length CDR3 reads as CASSTGGTEAFF.

As concerns this clone: Sequencing ends 3 residues short of the CDR3 end; the germline J gene provides the rest. J is TRBJ2-3 and V is TRBV5-1; possibly TRBD2 for D (5 bases). Trimming cost V 4 bases and J 4 bases, with 19 bases left between them. The length of the CDR3 is 16 residues. Germline V gene sequence: CDR1 SGHRS, CDR2 YFSETQ. This CDR3 is CASSPSASLASDTQYF. The DNA read from the CDR3 is TGCGCCAGCAGCCCGTCAGCAAGTCTAGCTTCAGATACG.